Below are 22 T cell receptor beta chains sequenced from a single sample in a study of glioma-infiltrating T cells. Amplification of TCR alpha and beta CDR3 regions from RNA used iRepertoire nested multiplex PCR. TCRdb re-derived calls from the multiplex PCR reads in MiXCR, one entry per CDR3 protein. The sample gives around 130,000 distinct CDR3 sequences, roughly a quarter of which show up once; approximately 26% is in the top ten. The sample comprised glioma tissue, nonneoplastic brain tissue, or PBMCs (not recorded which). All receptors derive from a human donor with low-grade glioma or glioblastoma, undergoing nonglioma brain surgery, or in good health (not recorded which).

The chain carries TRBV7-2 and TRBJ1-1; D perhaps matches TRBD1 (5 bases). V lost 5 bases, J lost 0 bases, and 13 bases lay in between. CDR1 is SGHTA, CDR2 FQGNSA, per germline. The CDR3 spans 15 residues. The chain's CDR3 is CASSEQEFMNTEAFF. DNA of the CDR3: TGTGCCAGCAGCGAACAGGAATTCATGAACACTGAAGCTTTCTTT.

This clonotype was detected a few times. CDR3 amino acids: CSAREFQRTYNEQFF. Here the CDR3 DNA reads TGCAGTGCTAGAGAATTCCAGCGGACCTACAATGAGCAGTTCTTC. This sequence joins TRBV20-1 and TRBJ2-1, with D possibly matching TRBD2 (5 bases). The CDR3 extends over 15 amino acids. Germline V gene data show CDR1 as DFQATT and CDR2 as SNEGSKA (reference sequence). With 0 bases removed from V and 2 bases from J, the gap between germline ends came to 11 bases.

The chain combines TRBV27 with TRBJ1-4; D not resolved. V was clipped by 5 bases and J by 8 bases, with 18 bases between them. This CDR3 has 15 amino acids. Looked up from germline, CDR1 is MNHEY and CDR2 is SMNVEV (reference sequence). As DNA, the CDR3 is TGTGCCAGCAGTCCAAGACAACTGGAAGTGGAAAAACTGTTTTTT. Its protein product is CASSPRQLEVEKLFF. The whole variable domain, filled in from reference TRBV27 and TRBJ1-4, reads EAQVTQNPRYLITVTGKKLTVTCSQNMNHEYMSWYRQDPGLGLRQIYYSMNVEVTDKGDVPEGYKVSRKEKRNFPLILESPSPNQTSLYFCASSPRQLEVEKLFFGSGTQLSVL.

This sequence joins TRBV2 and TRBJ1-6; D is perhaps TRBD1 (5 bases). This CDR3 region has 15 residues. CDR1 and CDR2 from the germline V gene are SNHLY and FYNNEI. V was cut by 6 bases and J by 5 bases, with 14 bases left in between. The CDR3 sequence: CASRTDTADNSPLHF. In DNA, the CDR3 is TGTGCCAGCAGGACGGACACCGCTGATAATTCACCCCTCCACTTT.

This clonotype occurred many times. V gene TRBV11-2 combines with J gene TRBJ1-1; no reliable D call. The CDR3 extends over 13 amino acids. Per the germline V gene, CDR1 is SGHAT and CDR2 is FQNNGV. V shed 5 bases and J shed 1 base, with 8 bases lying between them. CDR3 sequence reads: CASSLKRNTEAFF. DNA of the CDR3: TGTGCCAGCAGCCTCAAGCGGAACACTGAAGCTTTCTTT.

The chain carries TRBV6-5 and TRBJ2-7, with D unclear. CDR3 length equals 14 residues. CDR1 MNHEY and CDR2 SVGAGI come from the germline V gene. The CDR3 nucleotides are TGTGCCAGCAGTGAACAGCTTGTTGCCTACGAGGAGTACGTC. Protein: CASSEQLVAYEEYV.

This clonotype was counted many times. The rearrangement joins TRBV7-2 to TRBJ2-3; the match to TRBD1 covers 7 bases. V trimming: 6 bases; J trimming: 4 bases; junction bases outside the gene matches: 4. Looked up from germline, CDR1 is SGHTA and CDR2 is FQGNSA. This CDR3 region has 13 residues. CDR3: CASRVTGSDTQYF. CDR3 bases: TGTGCCAGCAGAGTGACAGGGTCAGATACGCAGTATTTT.

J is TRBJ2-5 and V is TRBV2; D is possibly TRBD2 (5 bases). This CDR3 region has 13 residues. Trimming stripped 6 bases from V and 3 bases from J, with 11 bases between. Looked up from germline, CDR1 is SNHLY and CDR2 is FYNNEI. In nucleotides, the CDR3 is TGTGCCAGCAGGATTGGACTCAAAGAGACCCAGTACTTC. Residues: CASRIGLKETQYF.

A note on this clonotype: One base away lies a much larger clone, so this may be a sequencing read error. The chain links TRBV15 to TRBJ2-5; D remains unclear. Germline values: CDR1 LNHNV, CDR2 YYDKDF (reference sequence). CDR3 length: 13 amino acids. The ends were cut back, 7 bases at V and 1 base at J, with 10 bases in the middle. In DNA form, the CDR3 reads TGTGCCACCACTACAGTCCTCCAAGAGACCCAGTACTTC. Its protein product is CATTTVLQETQYF.

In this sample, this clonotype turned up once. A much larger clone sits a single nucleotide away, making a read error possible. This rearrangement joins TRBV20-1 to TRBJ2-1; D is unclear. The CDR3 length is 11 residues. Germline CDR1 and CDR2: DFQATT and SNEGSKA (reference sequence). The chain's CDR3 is CSAPYYSEQFF. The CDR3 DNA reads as TGCAGTGCTCCTTACTACAGTGAGCAGTTCTTC.

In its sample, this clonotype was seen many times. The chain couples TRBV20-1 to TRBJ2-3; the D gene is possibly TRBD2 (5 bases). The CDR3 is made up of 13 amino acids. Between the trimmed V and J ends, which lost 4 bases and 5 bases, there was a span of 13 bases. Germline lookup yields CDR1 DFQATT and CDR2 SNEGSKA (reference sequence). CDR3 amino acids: CSAKGSAGDTQYF. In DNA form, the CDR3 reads TGCAGTGCTAAGGGTAGCGCCGGAGATACGCAGTATTTT.

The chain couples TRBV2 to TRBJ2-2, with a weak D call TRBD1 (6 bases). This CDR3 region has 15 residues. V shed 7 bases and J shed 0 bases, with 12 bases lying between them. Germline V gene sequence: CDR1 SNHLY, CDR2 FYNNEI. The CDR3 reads CASKIGTSNTGELFF. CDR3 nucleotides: TGTGCCAGCAAGATTGGGACATCGAACACCGGGGAGCTGTTTTTT.

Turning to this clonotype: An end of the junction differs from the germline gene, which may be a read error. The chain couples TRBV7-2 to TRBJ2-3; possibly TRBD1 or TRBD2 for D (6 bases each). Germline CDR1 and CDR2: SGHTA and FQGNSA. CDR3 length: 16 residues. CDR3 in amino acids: CASILEWLGGQDTQYF. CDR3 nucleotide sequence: TGTGCCAGCATCTTAGAGTGGCTGGGGGGCCAAGATACGCAGTATTTT. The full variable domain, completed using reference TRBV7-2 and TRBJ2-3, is GAGVSQSPSNKVTEKGKDVELRCDPISGHTALYWYRQSLGQGLEFLIYFQGNSAPDKSGLPSDRFSAERTGGSVSTLTIQRTQQEDSAVYLCASILEWLGGQDTQYFGPGTRLTVL.

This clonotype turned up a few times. CDR3 residues: CASNNGGGLEAFF. The CDR3 DNA reads TGTGCCAGCAACAATGGGGGGGGCCTTGAAGCTTTCTTT. The chain uses TRBV28 and TRBJ1-1, with D tentatively TRBD1 (6 bases). This CDR3 has 13 amino acids. Looked up from germline, CDR1 is MDHEN and CDR2 is SYDVKM. Deletions cut 7 bases from V and 7 bases from J, with 16 bases between.

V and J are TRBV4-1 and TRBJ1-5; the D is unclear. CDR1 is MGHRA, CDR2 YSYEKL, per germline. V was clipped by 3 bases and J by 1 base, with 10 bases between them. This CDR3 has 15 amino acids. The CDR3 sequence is CASSQGVESNQPQHF. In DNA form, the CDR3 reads TGCGCCAGCAGCCAGGGAGTGGAGAGCAATCAGCCCCAGCATTTT.

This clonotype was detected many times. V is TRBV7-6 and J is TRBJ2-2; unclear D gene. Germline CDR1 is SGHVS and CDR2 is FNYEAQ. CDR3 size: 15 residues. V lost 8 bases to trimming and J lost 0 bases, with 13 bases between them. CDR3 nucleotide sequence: TGTGCCAGCCATTTTTCTACAGCGAACACCGGGGAGCTGTTTTTT. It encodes CASHFSTANTGELFF.

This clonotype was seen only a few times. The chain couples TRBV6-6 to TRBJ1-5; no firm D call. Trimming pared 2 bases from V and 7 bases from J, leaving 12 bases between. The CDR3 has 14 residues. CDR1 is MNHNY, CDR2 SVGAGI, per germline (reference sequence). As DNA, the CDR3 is TGTGCCAGCAGTTACAGGGAAGTAGGGCAGCCCCAGCATTTT. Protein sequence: CASSYREVGQPQHF.

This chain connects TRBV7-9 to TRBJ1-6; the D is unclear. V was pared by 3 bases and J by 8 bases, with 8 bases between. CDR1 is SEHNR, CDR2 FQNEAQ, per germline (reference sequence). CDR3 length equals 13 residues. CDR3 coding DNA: TGTGCCAGCAGCTTTTCTCGGGATTCACCCCTCCACTTT. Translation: CASSFSRDSPLHF. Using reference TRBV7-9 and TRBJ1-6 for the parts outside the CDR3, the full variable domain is DTGVSQNPRHKITKRGQNVTFRCDPISEHNRLYWYRQTLGQGPEFLTYFQNEAQLEKSRLLSDRFSAERPKGSFSTLEIQRTEQGDSAMYLCASSFSRDSPLHFGNGTRLTVT.

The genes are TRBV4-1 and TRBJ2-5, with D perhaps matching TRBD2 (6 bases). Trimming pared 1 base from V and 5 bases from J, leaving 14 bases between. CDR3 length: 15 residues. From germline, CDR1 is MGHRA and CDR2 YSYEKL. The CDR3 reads CASSQGQGGAETQYF. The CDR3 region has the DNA TGCGCCAGCAGCCAAGGCCAAGGCGGGGCGGAGACCCAGTACTTC.

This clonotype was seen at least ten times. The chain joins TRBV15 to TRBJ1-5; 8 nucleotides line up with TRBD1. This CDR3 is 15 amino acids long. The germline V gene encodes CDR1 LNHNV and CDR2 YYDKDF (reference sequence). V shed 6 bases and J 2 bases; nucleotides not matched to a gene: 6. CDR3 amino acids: CATRSDRAGNQPQHF. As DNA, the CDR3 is TGTGCCACCAGATCGGACAGGGCGGGCAATCAGCCCCAGCATTTT.

Written as DNA, the CDR3 is TGTGCCAGCAGTGACCTGGGGACAGGGGGCCAAGAGACCCAGTACTTC. Protein product: CASSDLGTGGQETQYF. V gene TRBV25-1 combines with J gene TRBJ2-5; the match to TRBD1 covers 11 bases. The junction had 4 bases not matched to a gene; V was cut back by 3 bases and J by 1 base. This CDR3 is 16 amino acids long. CDR1 is MGHDK and CDR2 is SYGVNS in the germline V gene.

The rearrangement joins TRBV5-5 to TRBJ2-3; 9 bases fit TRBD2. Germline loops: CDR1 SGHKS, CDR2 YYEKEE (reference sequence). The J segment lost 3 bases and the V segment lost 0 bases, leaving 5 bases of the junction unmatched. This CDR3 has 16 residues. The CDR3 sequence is CASSLADSGGTDTQYF. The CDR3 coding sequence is TGTGCCAGCAGCTTGGCCGATAGCGGGGGAACAGATACGCAGTATTTT.